Below are 28 T cell receptor beta chains sequenced from a single sample in a study of Graves' ophthalmopathy and Graves' hyperthyroidism. Amplification of TCR beta CDR3 regions used RNA transcripts. The first round was an RT-PCR with HTBI primers, and the second round was a multiplex PCR. TCRdb ran MiXCR on the multiplex PCR reads and lists one entry per CDR3 protein. The repertoire holds around 1,200,000 distinct CDR3 sequences, with 35% to 40% as singletons. Input material: peripheral blood or thyroid tissue (not recorded which). Receptors originate from an adult man with Graves' hyperthyroidism.

As to this clonotype: At one of its ends the junction is not consistent with the germline gene, which may arise from a read error. The chain has TRBV13 and TRBJ1-1; unclear D gene. The CDR3 runs to 15 residues. In germline, CDR1 is PRHDT, CDR2 FYEKMQ (reference sequence). The CDR3 DNA reads TGTGCCAGCAGGCCACACTCGACATTGAACATTGAAGCTTTCTTT. Translated: CASRPHSTLNIEAFF.

This clonotype has a handful of counts. J is TRBJ1-1 and V is TRBV12-3 or TRBV12-4, with D possibly TRBD1 on 6 matching bases. With 6 bases removed from V and 1 base from J, the gap between germline ends came to 15 bases. The CDR3 is 15 amino acids. CDR3: CASRYRDTENTEAFF. The CDR3 coding sequence is TGTGCCAGCAGATATAGGGACACTGAGAACACTGAAGCTTTCTTT.

J is TRBJ1-3 and V is TRBV5-1; no firm D call. The CDR3 is made up of 20 amino acids. V lost 2 bases and J lost 0, with 24 bases in between. Germline V lookup: CDR1 SGHRS, CDR2 YFSETQ. The CDR3 sequence is CASSFSPGVLTYRSGNTIYF. CDR3 nucleotides: TGCGCCAGCAGCTTTTCCCCCGGGGTACTGACTTACCGCTCTGGAAACACCATATATTTT. Full variable domain (rest looked up from reference TRBV5-1 and TRBJ1-3): KAGVTQTPRYLIKTRGQQVTLSCSPISGHRSVSWYQQTPGQGLQFLFEYFSETQRNKGNFPGRFSGRQFSNSRSEMNVSTLELGDSALYLCASSFSPGVLTYRSGNTIYFGEGSWLTVV.

On this clonotype itself: The junction and the germline gene differ at one end; a read error may be behind it. The chain has TRBV24-1 and TRBJ2-2, with 7 nucleotides matching TRBD2. CDR3 length: 16 amino acids. Germline CDR1 reads KGHDR; CDR2 reads SFDVKD. CDR3 sequence (DNA): TGTGCCAGCAGTTACTCGGCGGGGGAAAACACCGGGGAGCTGTTTTTT. It translates to CASSYSAGENTGELFF.

This clonotype was detected only a few times. This chain uses TRBV7-9 with TRBJ1-2; 7 bases map to TRBD1. The CDR3 has 14 amino acids. The J segment lost 2 bases and the V segment lost 5 bases, leaving 5 bases of the junction unmatched. Germline values: CDR1 SEHNR, CDR2 FQNEAQ (reference sequence). This chain's CDR3 is CASSGTDRNYGYTF. In DNA form, the CDR3 reads TGTGCCAGCAGCGGGACAGATAGAAACTATGGCTACACCTTC.

The chain uses TRBV6-6 and TRBJ2-5, with TRBD1 matching over 11 bases. The germline V gene encodes CDR1 MNHNY and CDR2 SVGAGI (reference sequence). The V gene end was trimmed by 2 bases and the J gene end by 7 bases; junction bases not matched to a gene: 6. The CDR3 runs to 15 residues. CDR3 DNA sequence: TGTGCCAGCAGTTACCCCGGACAGGGGGCAAGGACCCAGTACTTC. This gives the protein CASSYPGQGARTQYF.

A few counts support this clonotype. The chain employs TRBV2 and TRBJ2-2, with TRBD1 identical over 9 bases. This CDR3 region has 14 residues. The J segment lost 7 bases and the V segment lost 6 bases, leaving 6 bases of the junction unmatched. CDR1 SNHLY and CDR2 FYNNEI come from the germline V gene. The CDR3 coding sequence is TGTGCCAGCAGCCCGGGACAGGGTATCGGGGAGCTGTTTTTT. Translated: CASSPGQGIGELFF. Together with reference TRBV2 and TRBJ2-2, the CDR3 gives the full variable domain: EPEVTQTPSHQVTQMGQEVILRCVPISNHLYFYWYRQILGQKVEFLVSFYNNEISEKSEIFDDQFSVERPDGSNFTLKIRSTKLEDSAMYFCASSPGQGIGELFFGEGSRLTVL.

This clonotype was seen at least ten times. This chain links TRBV14 with TRBJ2-5, with TRBD2 identical over 12 bases. V trimming: 5 bases; J trimming: 0 bases; junction bases outside the gene matches: 4. The CDR3 length is 16 residues. CDR1 is SGHDN and CDR2 is FVKESK in the germline V gene. CDR3 bases: TGTGCCAGCAGCGGACGGACTAGCGGGAACCAAGAGACCCAGTACTTC. Translating gives CASSGRTSGNQETQYF.

This clonotype was found many times. V is TRBV11-2 and J is TRBJ2-5, with D perhaps matching TRBD1 (5 bases). V was cut by 0 bases and J by 2 bases, with 7 bases left in between. CDR1 is SGHAT, CDR2 FQNNGV, per germline. The CDR3 runs to 14 residues. CDR3 protein: CASSLDRTQETQYF. Written as DNA, the CDR3 is TGTGCCAGCAGCTTAGACAGGACACAAGAGACCCAGTACTTC.

The chain uses TRBV7-9 and TRBJ2-7; 7 nucleotides line up with TRBD1. CDR1 and CDR2 from the germline V gene are SEHNR and FQNEAQ (reference sequence). J gave up 3 bases and V 5 bases, and 10 bases lay outside the gene matches. The CDR3 runs 15 residues. CDR3 nucleotide sequence: TGTGCCAGCAGCCGAACAGGGGCAGGAGGCTACGAGCAGTACTTC. Its translation is CASSRTGAGGYEQYF.

This clonotype was counted ten times or more. This sequence joins TRBV2 and TRBJ2-5; a weak D match, TRBD1 (6 bases). The V end was cut by 5 bases, the J end by 0 bases, with 10 bases between. This CDR3 has 14 residues. Germline V gene sequence: CDR1 SNHLY, CDR2 FYNNEI. The CDR3 nucleotides read TGTGCCAGCAGTCCTACAGGGTACCAAGAGACCCAGTACTTC. Its protein product is CASSPTGYQETQYF.

This clonotype was recorded once. The chain is built from TRBV20-1 and TRBJ2-7; 9 nucleotides align to TRBD2. V lost 1 base and J lost 13; bases outside the gene matches: 8. The CDR3 covers 12 residues. From germline, CDR1 is DFQATT and CDR2 SNEGSKA (reference sequence). CDR3 coding DNA: TGCAGTGCTAGAGTGTTAGCGGGAGTGCGATACTTC. It codes for CSARVLAGVRYF.

The CDR3 is CAISEGDSGSQPQHF. DNA for the CDR3: TGTGCCATCAGTGAGGGGGACAGCGGGAGTCAGCCCCAGCATTTT. The rearrangement joins TRBV10-3 to TRBJ1-5, with TRBD1 identical over 7 bases. The germline gives CDR1 ENHRY, CDR2 SYGVKD. V trimming: 2 bases; J trimming: 6 bases; junction bases outside the gene matches: 7. The CDR3 length is 15 residues.

The rearrangement uses TRBV7-9 and TRBJ1-2; D is possibly TRBD1 (5 bases). CDR1 SEHNR and CDR2 FQNEAQ come from the germline V gene (reference sequence). Trimming removed 5 bases at V and 5 bases at J, with 24 bases between. The CDR3 has 17 residues. The CDR3 loop is CASSPGPGKDEGYGYTF. The CDR3 DNA sequence: TGTGCCAGCAGCCCGGGACCCGGGAAGGACGAAGGTTATGGCTACACCTTC.

This rearrangement joins TRBV7-9 to TRBJ2-5; the match to TRBD2 covers 8 bases. Germline values: CDR1 SEHNR, CDR2 FQNEAQ (reference sequence). CDR3 length equals 15 residues. Unmatched junction bases numbered 8, after V lost 5 bases and J lost 3 bases. CDR3 sequence: CASSTTGSGKETQYF. Written as DNA, the CDR3 is TGTGCCAGCAGCACCACGGGTAGCGGGAAAGAGACCCAGTACTTC.

The table lists this clonotype with a few counts. V is TRBV30 and J is TRBJ1-6, with D maybe TRBD1 (5 bases). The germline V gene has CDR1 GTSNPN and CDR2 SVGIG (reference sequence). The CDR3 length is 15 residues. Trimming left V 1 base short and J 7 bases short, with 14 bases between. CDR3 region: CAWSGGTSGNSPLHF. CDR3 DNA: TGTGCCTGGAGTGGGGGGACGTCGGGGAATTCACCCCTCCACTTT.

This clonotype was seen a single time. This chain connects TRBV19 to TRBJ2-6; the match to TRBD1 covers 10 bases. V was pared by 5 bases and J by 1 base, with 5 bases of the junction left unmatched. Germline values: CDR1 LNHDA, CDR2 SQIVND (reference sequence). The CDR3 contains 17 residues. The CDR3 nucleotides are TGTGCCAGTAGTCAAGGGACAGGGGCTTCTGGGGCCAACGTCCTGACTTTC. It is translated as CASSQGTGASGANVLTF.

Many counts were recorded for this clonotype. The J gene is TRBJ1-1, the V gene TRBV11-1; D may be TRBD1 (5 bases). The germline CDR1 and CDR2 sequences are SGHAT and FQDESV (reference sequence). The CDR3 runs to 14 residues. The V end lost 2 bases, the J end lost 1 base, and 8 bases lay between the germline ends. The CDR3: CASSLWGSNTEAFF. The CDR3 coding sequence is TGTGCCAGCAGCTTATGGGGCTCGAACACTGAAGCTTTCTTT.

This clonotype occurred many times. The V gene is TRBV24-1, the J gene TRBJ1-1, with D maybe TRBD1 (6 bases). CDR3 size: 13 residues. V was cut by 7 bases and J by 2 bases, with 10 bases left in between. Germline V gene data show CDR1 as KGHDR and CDR2 as SFDVKD. The chain's CDR3 is CATRAGANTEAFF. The CDR3, as DNA: TGTGCCACCAGGGCAGGGGCCAACACTGAAGCTTTCTTT.

Concerning this clonotype itself: A much larger clonotype is one base distant, so this may be a read error. The CDR3 DNA follows: TGTGCCAGCAGTGGGGTGGGGCAGAATCAGCCCCAGCATTTT. Protein sequence: CASSGVGQNQPQHF. The chain combines TRBV6-2 or TRBV6-3 with TRBJ1-5; TRBD1 is a possible D gene (5 bases). The CDR3 runs 14 residues. Trimming left V 5 bases short and J 4 bases short, with 12 bases between. CDR1 is MNHEY, CDR2 SVGEGT, per germline.

A word on this clonotype: A much more abundant neighbour one base away suggests this may be a read error. The rearrangement joins TRBV7-2 to TRBJ1-5; D is possibly TRBD1 (5 bases). The CDR3 spans 13 residues. Trimming cost V 8 bases and J 9 bases, with 17 bases left between them. From germline, CDR1 is SGHTA and CDR2 FQGNSA. CDR3 loop: CTSSRTPGRPQHF. In DNA form, the CDR3 reads TGTACCAGCTCCAGGACCCCGGGACGGCCCCAGCATTTT.

This clonotype was seen a handful of times. The chain joins TRBV7-9 to TRBJ2-5; tentatively, D is TRBD1 (5 bases). Trimming pared 1 base from V and 3 bases from J, leaving 12 bases between. The germline CDR1 and CDR2 sequences are SEHNR and FQNEAQ (reference sequence). The CDR3 totals 15 residues. The DNA of the CDR3 is TGTGCCAGCAGCTTAGGAAGGGGCGCGGAAGAGACCCAGTACTTC. Its protein product is CASSLGRGAEETQYF.

The rearrangement uses TRBV24-1 and TRBJ2-2; 8 bases are a match to TRBD1. The J segment lost 4 bases and the V segment lost 9 bases, leaving 6 bases of the junction unmatched. The V gene's germline CDR1 is KGHDR and CDR2 SFDVKD. This CDR3 has 14 amino acids. In DNA, the CDR3 is TGTGCCACCTCAGGGGGCGCCGGCACCGGGGAGCTGTTTTTT. Its translation: CATSGGAGTGELFF.

This clonotype came up many times. The junction and the germline gene differ at one end; a read error may be behind it. V and J are TRBV5-1 and TRBJ1-2; D possibly corresponds to TRBD1 (5 bases). This CDR3 has 13 residues. The germline V gene has CDR1 SGHRS and CDR2 YFSETQ. The CDR3 bases are TGTGCCAGCAGTTTAGGTCCAGGGAATGGCTACACCTTC. It yields the protein CASSLGPGNGYTF.

V and J are TRBV7-2 and TRBJ2-7, with TRBD2 as a possible D gene (5 bases). V was trimmed by 5 bases and J by 2 bases, leaving 13 bases between them. The V gene's germline CDR1 is SGHTA and CDR2 FQGNSA. The CDR3 has 14 residues. The DNA for the CDR3 is TGTGCCAGCAGCCCCGCGGGCGCGACCTACGAGCAGTACTTC. Amino acid sequence: CASSPAGATYEQYF.

This clonotype showed up just a few times. The J gene is TRBJ2-5, the V gene TRBV5-6, with 7 bases identical to TRBD1. The CDR3 spans 14 residues. CDR1 SGHDT and CDR2 YYEEEE come from the germline V gene. V lost 3 bases and J lost 5; bases outside the gene matches: 7. The CDR3 DNA is TGTGCCAGCAGCTCGGACAGGTATTTGGAGACCCAGTACTTC. Translation gives CASSSDRYLETQYF. The full variable domain, in which reference TRBV5-6 and TRBJ2-5 provide the parts outside the CDR3, is DAGVTQSPTHLIKTRGQQVTLRCSPKSGHDTVSWYQQALGQGPQFIFQYYEEEERQRGNFPDRFSGHQFPNYSSELNVNALLLGDSALYLCASSSDRYLETQYFGPGTRLLVL.

Ten or more counts support this clonotype. The V call is TRBV5-1, the J call TRBJ1-2; 7 nucleotides match TRBD1. CDR1 SGHRS and CDR2 YFSETQ come from the germline V gene. The CDR3 has 14 amino acids. V was clipped by 4 bases and J by 4 bases; unmatched bases: 7. CDR3 nucleotides: TGCGCCAGCAGCGGGGGACAGAACCTCTATGGCTACACCTTC. Its translation is CASSGGQNLYGYTF. Filled out from reference TRBV5-1 and TRBJ1-2, the complete variable domain reads KAGVTQTPRYLIKTRGQQVTLSCSPISGHRSVSWYQQTPGQGLQFLFEYFSETQRNKGNFPGRFSGRQFSNSRSEMNVSTLELGDSALYLCASSGGQNLYGYTFGSGTRLTVV.

The chain is built from TRBV6-5 and TRBJ2-2, with D perhaps matching TRBD1 or TRBD2 (5 bases each). V shed 5 bases and J shed 7 bases, with 11 bases lying between them. Germline loops: CDR1 MNHEY, CDR2 SVGAGI. CDR3 length: 13 amino acids. In nucleotides, the CDR3 is TGTGCCAGCAGTGGGGCCGGGGTCGGGGAGCTGTTTTTT. Its protein product is CASSGAGVGELFF.